This T cell receptor beta chain was identified in a study of Graves' ophthalmopathy and Graves' hyperthyroidism. Germline CDR1 SQVTM, CDR2 ANQGSEA. This CDR3 has 15 residues. Trimming took 3 bases from V and 2 from J; bases not matched to a gene: 7. RNA transcripts served as template for amplifying TCR beta CDR3 sequences. HTBI primers served in a first-round RT-PCR, which a second-round multiplex PCR followed. TCRdb processed the multiplex PCR reads anew with MiXCR; each CDR3 protein has one entry. The table records roughly 300,000 distinct CDR3 sequences, 17% of them present only once. This clonotype has at least ten counts.

This TCR came from an adult man with Graves' ophthalmopathy. The sequencing input was peripheral blood. The chain is built from TRBV29-1 and TRBJ2-5; TRBD1 matches at 9 bases. CDR3 bases: TGCAGCGTTGAGACCGGGACAGGGTCACAAGAGACCCAGTACTTC. This encodes CSVETGTGSQETQYF.